These T cell receptor beta chains were read from a single sample in a study of technical replicates of blood from a handful of donors. Profiled with immunoSEQ multiplex PCR; TCRdb holds only in-frame clones, not every one. The data hold 55,000 to 75,000 clones, with approximately 86% observed a single time. Material: PBMCs. These receptor sequences come from a human donor in good health. Some clones in this sample may be carry-over from other donors' samples. CDR3s include the opening cysteine and the closing phenylalanine or tryptophan.

j_call: TRBJ2-1
v_call: TRBV7-3
cdr3_aa: CASSPENSWVQFF

j_call: TRBJ2-3
v_call: TRBV5-1
cdr3_aa: CASSPIPTDTQYF

j_call: TRBJ2-7
v_call: TRBV27
cdr3_aa: CASSPLGVEQYF

j_call: TRBJ2-7
v_call: TRBV7-2
cdr3_aa: CASSLGMGQGPTYEQYF

j_call: TRBJ2-1
v_call: TRBV6-5
cdr3_aa: CASTGSRDEQFF

j_call: TRBJ2-4
v_call: TRBV4-1
cdr3_aa: CASSQEWGVQNIQYF

j_call: TRBJ1-4
v_call: TRBV5-1
cdr3_aa: CASSLEGWANEKLFF

j_call: TRBJ1-2
v_call: TRBV27
cdr3_aa: CASSLWAGGDGYTF

j_call: TRBJ1-3
v_call: TRBV6-1
cdr3_aa: CASSEAQGASGNTIYF

j_call: TRBJ2-5
v_call: TRBV2
cdr3_aa: CASSDPSGGPDSETQYF

j_call: TRBJ1-1
v_call: TRBV5-8
cdr3_aa: CASTTPGGWTEAFF

j_call: TRBJ2-6
v_call: TRBV30
cdr3_aa: CAWSTLAGYSGANVLTF

j_call: TRBJ1-3
v_call: TRBV7-3
cdr3_aa: CASSAAGTGGNTIYF

j_call: TRBJ2-1
v_call: TRBV5-1
cdr3_aa: CASSLAGINEQFF

j_call: TRBJ2-2
v_call: TRBV7-3
cdr3_aa: CASSLIVTSDNTGELFF

j_call: TRBJ1-2
v_call: TRBV11-2
cdr3_aa: CASSLGQNPLYGYTF

j_call: TRBJ1-2
v_call: TRBV6-5
cdr3_aa: CASSRQAPPNGYTF

j_call: TRBJ2-7
v_call: TRBV7-9
cdr3_aa: CASSLANGKGYEQYF

j_call: TRBJ2-7
v_call: TRBV12-2
cdr3_aa: CASRGRGGNSYEQYF

j_call: TRBJ2-7
v_call: TRBV12-5
cdr3_aa: CASGLGRGTLDEQYF

j_call: TRBJ1-3
v_call: TRBV11-2
cdr3_aa: CASSLQRGSGNTIYF

j_call: TRBJ2-5
v_call: TRBV27
cdr3_aa: CASRGRTGPFRIQETQYF

j_call: TRBJ1-2
v_call: TRBV5-1
cdr3_aa: CASSLEGQFYRGYTF

j_call: TRBJ2-7
v_call: TRBV6-5
cdr3_aa: CASNDRGGHEQYF

j_call: TRBJ1-1
v_call: TRBV14
cdr3_aa: CASSQVGGTEAFF

j_call: TRBJ2-3
v_call: TRBV7-2
cdr3_aa: CASSFYSLSADTQYF

j_call: TRBJ1-2
v_call: TRBV4-1
cdr3_aa: CASSQVQADHYGYTF

j_call: TRBJ2-2
v_call: TRBV18
cdr3_aa: CASSAGQGETGELFF

j_call: TRBJ1-6
v_call: TRBV4-3
cdr3_aa: CASSQDRDSWSPLHF

j_call: TRBJ2-5
v_call: TRBV5-1
cdr3_aa: CASSLPTGGVGETQYF

j_call: TRBJ1-2
v_call: TRBV19
cdr3_aa: CASSDGGQGNYGYTF

j_call: TRBJ1-2
v_call: TRBV7-9
cdr3_aa: CASSLFGQGSGYGYTF

j_call: TRBJ2-7
v_call: TRBV5-4
cdr3_aa: CASSLSGGKNYEQYF

j_call: TRBJ2-3
v_call: TRBV19
cdr3_aa: CASSGLLGTDTQYF

j_call: TRBJ2-6
v_call: TRBV5-1
cdr3_aa: CASRDSLPGANVLTF

j_call: TRBJ2-2
v_call: TRBV30
cdr3_aa: CAWSDVGVAGELFF

j_call: TRBJ2-3
v_call: TRBV7-2
cdr3_aa: CASRKGWGDTQYF

j_call: TRBJ1-1
v_call: TRBV9
cdr3_aa: CASSRRVSRTEAFF

j_call: TRBJ2-7
v_call: TRBV2
cdr3_aa: CASRPPGRSSYEQYF

j_call: TRBJ2-1
v_call: TRBV9
cdr3_aa: CASSTTAGGNEQFF

j_call: TRBJ2-3
v_call: TRBV5-1
cdr3_aa: CASSLNRDGGISTDTQYF

j_call: TRBJ1-5
v_call: TRBV30
cdr3_aa: CAWSAPLGGHQPQHF

j_call: TRBJ2-1
v_call: TRBV10-3
cdr3_aa: CAISGSSGRSGEQFF

j_call: TRBJ1-2
v_call: TRBV15
cdr3_aa: CATSREAGGYTF

j_call: TRBJ1-3
v_call: TRBV7-9
cdr3_aa: CASSWGVGNTIYF

j_call: TRBJ2-4
v_call: TRBV6-5
cdr3_aa: CASSSRLEGNIQYF

j_call: TRBJ1-2
v_call: TRBV25-1
cdr3_aa: CASSDPVGDRGLFGYTF

j_call: TRBJ2-3
v_call: TRBV5-8
cdr3_aa: CASSSGLAGSTDTQYF

j_call: TRBJ2-1
v_call: TRBV5-1
cdr3_aa: CASSAGGDEQFF

j_call: TRBJ2-1
v_call: TRBV7-2
cdr3_aa: CASSRDRGVNEQFF

j_call: TRBJ2-3
v_call: TRBV9
cdr3_aa: CASSPRLAGGVNTDTQYF

j_call: TRBJ2-5
v_call: TRBV30
cdr3_aa: CAWSSSGLATRRETQYF

j_call: TRBJ1-1
v_call: TRBV18
cdr3_aa: CASSPFRDRGRMNTEAFF

j_call: TRBJ2-7
v_call: TRBV7-9
cdr3_aa: CASNKRDSEQYF

j_call: TRBJ1-4
v_call: TRBV6-1
cdr3_aa: CASSTRRQREKLFF

j_call: TRBJ1-2
v_call: TRBV4-1
cdr3_aa: CASTRTGMERGYTF

j_call: TRBJ2-1
v_call: TRBV5-4
cdr3_aa: CASSPPERYNEQFF

j_call: TRBJ2-1
v_call: TRBV5-1
cdr3_aa: CASSRTGVDEQFF

j_call: TRBJ1-1
v_call: TRBV21-1
cdr3_aa: CASSDGQTEAFF

j_call: TRBJ2-7
v_call: TRBV5-1
cdr3_aa: CASSLGTNRGEQYF